Below, 23 T cell receptor beta chains from the same sample are listed, as sequenced in a study of blood T cell repertoires in COVID-19. This table comes from immunoSEQ multiplex PCR, and its TCRdb copy is limited to in-frame clones, with some not included. This sample yields 90,000 to 130,000 clones, of which over 80% are seen a single time; 4% to 5% belongs to the top ten. The specimen sequenced was peripheral blood. These receptors came from a woman in her 70s with acute or convalescent COVID-19.

V is TRBV27 and J is TRBJ2-1, with TRBD2 identical over 7 bases. The CDR3 runs 13 residues. The V gene end was trimmed by 8 bases and the J gene end by 4 bases; junction bases not matched to a gene: 5. Germline loops: CDR1 MNHEY, CDR2 SMNVEV (reference sequence). The CDR3 loop is CASRTRVYNEQFF. CDR3 bases: TGTGCCAGCCGGACTAGGGTTTACAATGAGCAGTTCTTC.

The chain has TRBV12-3 or TRBV12-4 and TRBJ1-2; TRBD1 matches 9 bases. The CDR3 length is 13 residues. V lost 6 bases, J lost 4 bases, and 3 bases stayed unmatched. CDR3 sequence (DNA): TGTGCCAGCAGCTGGGACAGGGCCTATGGCTACACCTTC. Residues: CASSWDRAYGYTF.

The genes are TRBV9 and TRBJ1-2, with 8 nucleotides matching TRBD1. After removal of 2 bases from V and 5 bases from J, the junction contained 8 bases not matched to a gene. In germline, CDR1 is SGDLS, CDR2 YYNGEE. The CDR3 runs to 15 residues. In DNA, the CDR3 is TGTGCCAGCAGCGTTTATGACAGGGGTGGATATGGCTACACCTTC. Residues: CASSVYDRGGYGYTF.

The chain uses TRBV5-5 and TRBJ1-4, with D possibly TRBD1 on 5 matching bases. This CDR3 contains 13 residues. Germline assignment: CDR1 SGHKS and CDR2 YYEKEE (reference sequence). Trimming shortened V by 9 bases and J by 3 bases, and 12 bases separated the two germline ends. The CDR3: CATRRGPNEKLFF. In DNA form, the CDR3 reads TGTGCCACTCGGCGGGGACCTAATGAAAAACTGTTTTTT.

V gene TRBV11-2 combines with J gene TRBJ1-3; 8 nucleotides align to TRBD1. V was clipped by 6 bases and J by 7 bases; unmatched bases: 8. This CDR3 is 14 amino acids long. Germline V CDR1 and CDR2: SGHAT, FQNNGV. Here the CDR3 reads CASSSTQGGNTIYF. The CDR3 DNA follows: TGTGCCAGCAGTTCGACACAGGGGGGGAACACCATATATTTT.

This clone is a singleton in its sample. V gene TRBV6-9 combines with J gene TRBJ2-1; 9 bases map to TRBD2. This CDR3 has 16 residues. Germline loops: CDR1 MNHGY, CDR2 SVAAGI. V dropped 4 bases and J dropped 4; count of bases not matched to a gene: 8. The CDR3 spells CASSFYRLAAYNEQFF. The CDR3 DNA reads TGTGCCAGCAGTTTCTACAGACTAGCGGCTTACAATGAGCAGTTCTTC.

The chain uses TRBV5-6 and TRBJ2-3; 8 bases fit TRBD2. CDR1 and CDR2 (germline): SGHDT, YYEEEE. Trimming removed 2 bases from V and 1 base from J; junction bases left unmatched: 6. This CDR3 contains 16 residues. DNA of the CDR3: TGTGCCAGCAGCTTAATCTCACTAGCGGGCACAGATACGCAGTATTTT. As protein: CASSLISLAGTDTQYF.

The V gene is TRBV5-4, the J gene TRBJ2-7, with a possible D match to TRBD1 (5 bases). Germline CDR1 and CDR2: SGHNT and YYREEE (reference sequence). V was pared by 3 bases and J by 3 bases, with 13 bases between. This CDR3 has 14 residues. CDR3 coding DNA: TGTGCCAGCAGCTCAAGACAGACCAGCTACGAGCAGTACTTC. Protein product: CASSSRQTSYEQYF.

The chain uses TRBV28 and TRBJ1-1, with D possibly TRBD1 on 6 matching bases. The CDR3 is made up of 15 amino acids. CDR1 and CDR2 from the germline V gene are MDHEN and SYDVKM. Trimming pared 5 bases from V and 1 base from J, leaving 14 bases between. CDR3 region: CASSTYLGANTEAFF. In nucleotides, the CDR3 is TGTGCCAGCAGTACCTACCTGGGGGCGAACACTGAAGCTTTCTTT.

The chain has TRBV5-1 and TRBJ1-1; D gene uncertain. CDR1 and CDR2 (germline): SGHRS, YFSETQ. Trimming shortened V by 0 bases and J by 1 base, and 4 bases separated the two germline ends. This CDR3 is 13 amino acids long. Written as DNA, the CDR3 is TGCGCCAGCAGCTTGGAACAGAACACTGAAGCTTTCTTT. As protein: CASSLEQNTEAFF.

The chain links TRBV30 to TRBJ1-1; a possible D gene is TRBD1 (5 bases). The CDR3 sequence is 13 residues long. Per the germline V gene, CDR1 is GTSNPN and CDR2 is SVGIG (reference sequence). Trimming removed 0 bases from V and 6 bases from J, with 11 bases in between. CDR3 DNA sequence: TGTGCCTGGAGTGTACGAACGGGGGCTGAAGCTTTCTTT. Protein sequence: CAWSVRTGAEAFF.

V and J are TRBV18 and TRBJ1-5, with D possibly matching TRBD1 (5 bases). Germline CDR1 and CDR2: KGHSH and LQKENI. The V and J ends lost 1 base and 8 bases respectively, with 15 bases between them. The CDR3 consists of 15 residues. The CDR3 loop is CASSPQGGAGEPQHF. The CDR3 nucleotides read TGTGCCAGCTCACCACAGGGTGGGGCTGGGGAGCCCCAGCATTTT.

This chain joins TRBV2 and TRBJ2-3, with a tentative D call TRBD2 (5 bases). Trimming removed 0 bases at V and 3 bases at J, with 19 bases between. The CDR3 loop spans 18 amino acids. Germline V gene lookup returns CDR1 SNHLY and CDR2 FYNNEI. DNA of the CDR3: TGTGCCAGCAGTGAAGCGCTCGCTTGGCTAGCAGTTACAGATACGCAGTATTTT. As protein: CASSEALAWLAVTDTQYF.

The chain couples TRBV3-1 (or the pseudogene TRBV3-2) to TRBJ2-1, with TRBD2 as a possible D gene (5 bases). CDR1 and CDR2 from the germline V gene are LGHDT and YNNKEL (reference sequence). The CDR3 totals 15 residues. Between the trimmed V and J ends, which lost 0 bases and 6 bases, there was a span of 12 bases. For the CDR3, the DNA is TGTGCCAGCAGCCAAGATGGCGCGGGCCGCAATGAGCAGTTCTTC. It specifies CASSQDGAGRNEQFF.

The chain combines TRBV2 with TRBJ1-1; D may be TRBD1 (5 bases). CDR1 and CDR2 (germline): SNHLY, FYNNEI. V was pared by 7 bases and J by 1 base, with 10 bases between. This CDR3 is 13 amino acids long. This chain's CDR3 is CASKRQWNTEAFF. The CDR3 DNA follows: TGTGCCAGCAAGAGACAGTGGAACACTGAAGCTTTCTTT.

V and J are TRBV7-7 and TRBJ2-2; D unclear. CDR1 SSHAT and CDR2 FNYEAQ come from the germline V gene (reference sequence). The CDR3 runs to 16 residues. V was clipped by 0 bases and J by 4 bases, with 12 bases between them. CDR3 amino acids: CASSLAHGASTGELFF. The DNA for the CDR3 is TGTGCCAGCAGCTTAGCGCACGGAGCGAGCACCGGGGAGCTGTTTTTT.

The genes are TRBV6-1 and TRBJ2-3; D gene uncertain. The CDR3 is 18 amino acids. CDR1 and CDR2 (germline): MNHNS, SASEGT. V gave up 4 bases and J gave up 0 bases, with 20 bases separating them. In DNA form, the CDR3 reads TGTGCCAGCAGTGTTAGCATTTCCACACCCACTAGCACAGATACGCAGTATTTT. Translating it yields CASSVSISTPTSTDTQYF.

This clone was recorded once. This rearrangement joins TRBV14 to TRBJ1-6; D remains unclear. Per germline, CDR1 SGHDN and CDR2 FVKESK. V lost 1 base to trimming and J lost 7 bases, with 11 bases between them. There are 15 residues in the CDR3. The chain's CDR3 is CASSQARSGNSPLHF. In DNA, the CDR3 is TGTGCCAGCAGCCAAGCGAGGTCGGGGAATTCACCCCTCCACTTT.

The chain couples TRBV5-1 to TRBJ2-7; 8 positions agree with TRBD1. Per the germline V gene, CDR1 is SGHRS and CDR2 is YFSETQ. CDR3 length: 13 residues. Losses at the gene ends were 7 bases for V and 7 bases for J; bases not matched to a gene: 10. In DNA form, the CDR3 reads TGCGCCAGCCAAAGGCAGGGGGCAGGGGAGCAGTACTTC. It specifies CASQRQGAGEQYF. The full variable domain, in which reference TRBV5-1 and TRBJ2-7 provide the parts outside the CDR3, is KAGVTQTPRYLIKTRGQQVTLSCSPISGHRSVSWYQQTPGQGLQFLFEYFSETQRNKGNFPGRFSGRQFSNSRSEMNVSTLELGDSALYLCASQRQGAGEQYFGPGTRLTVT.

The V call is TRBV13, the J call TRBJ2-7; 8 bases are shared with TRBD2. Germline V gene lookup returns CDR1 PRHDT and CDR2 FYEKMQ (reference sequence). This CDR3 has 12 residues. The ends lost 5 bases at V and 6 bases at J; junction bases unmatched: 3. CDR3 sequence (DNA): TGTGCCAGCAGCAGCGGGGGAACCGAGCAGTACTTC. Its translation: CASSSGGTEQYF.

The chain carries TRBV4-3 and TRBJ2-1, with 15 positions matching TRBD2. V shed 4 bases, J shed 5 bases, and the junction held 9 bases outside the gene matches. Germline lookup yields CDR1 LGHNA and CDR2 YSLEER. The CDR3 is made up of 18 amino acids. The CDR3 loop is CASSLGLAGGRRNNEQFF. CDR3 coding DNA: TGCGCCAGCAGCCTGGGACTAGCGGGGGGCAGAAGAAACAATGAGCAGTTCTTC.

This clone came up a few times. CDR3 nucleotides: TGTGCCAGCAGCTTCCAGGGATGGCAAACTAATGAAAAACTGTTTTTT. Translation gives CASSFQGWQTNEKLFF. The chain employs TRBV7-9 and TRBJ1-4; TRBD1 might be the D (5 bases). The CDR3 consists of 16 residues. In germline, CDR1 is SEHNR, CDR2 FQNEAQ (reference sequence). Trimming cost V 3 bases and J 1 base, with 12 bases left between them. Together with reference TRBV7-9 and TRBJ1-4, the CDR3 gives the full variable domain: DTGVSQNPRHKITKRGQNVTFRCDPISEHNRLYWYRQTLGQGPEFLTYFQNEAQLEKSRLLSDRFSAERPKGSFSTLEIQRTEQGDSAMYLCASSFQGWQTNEKLFFGSGTQLSVL.

The rearrangement uses TRBV5-4 and TRBJ2-7; 11 positions match TRBD1. This CDR3 is built from 14 residues. V lost 3 bases to trimming and J lost 3 bases; unmatched junction nucleotides: 2. Germline assignment: CDR1 SGHNT and CDR2 YYREEE (reference sequence). CDR3 protein: CASSSGTGGYEQYF. In nucleotides, the CDR3 is TGTGCCAGCAGCTCCGGGACAGGGGGCTACGAGCAGTACTTC.